These 13 T cell receptor beta chains were all obtained from the same sample, sequenced in a study of T cells in localized non-small cell lung cancer. Generated by immunoSEQ multiplex PCR, the TCRdb table keeps only in-frame clones and is missing some. The sample lists some 28,000 clones; about nine tenths were seen once. The sequencing used peripheral blood, collected before any cancer treatment. The receptors were sampled from a male donor aged 60 or over with stage I lung adenocarcinoma.

The rearrangement uses TRBV4-3 and TRBJ1-1, with D uncertain. Germline V gene data show CDR1 as LGHNA and CDR2 as YSLEER. Trimming left V 2 bases short and J 1 base short, with 8 bases between. The CDR3 consists of 14 residues. CDR3 DNA sequence: TGCGCCAGCAGCCAACAGACCGGGAACACTGAAGCTTTCTTT. Protein: CASSQQTGNTEAFF.

This clone was seen once. The rearrangement uses TRBV9 and TRBJ1-4, with D perhaps TRBD1 (5 bases). In germline, CDR1 is SGDLS, CDR2 YYNGEE. Trimming took 0 bases from V and 5 from J, leaving 14 bases between them. The CDR3 has 16 residues. CDR3: CASSVAPRDSNEKLFF. The CDR3 nucleotides read TGTGCCAGCAGCGTAGCACCACGGGACTCCAATGAAAAACTGTTTTTT. Filled out from reference TRBV9 and TRBJ1-4, the complete variable domain reads DSGVTQTPKHLITATGQRVTLRCSPRSGDLSVYWYQQSLDQGLQFLIQYYNGEERAKGNILERFSAQQFPDLHSELNLSSLELGDSALYFCASSVAPRDSNEKLFFGSGTQLSVL.

V usage is TRBV7-3 and J usage is TRBJ2-2; D unclear. Per germline, CDR1 SGHTA and CDR2 FQGTGA. V lost 5 bases and J lost 7, with 5 bases in between. This CDR3 comprises 11 residues. CDR3: CASSGDGELFF. DNA for the CDR3: TGTGCCAGCAGCGGGGACGGGGAGCTGTTTTTT.

This clone was picked up a small number of times. V and J are TRBV30 and TRBJ1-2; tentatively, D is TRBD1 (5 bases). The CDR3 has 12 amino acids. The germline CDR1 and CDR2 sequences are GTSNPN and SVGIG (reference sequence). Trimming cost V 5 bases and J 4 bases, with 11 bases left between them. This chain's CDR3 is CAWGLRGYGYTF. CDR3 nucleotides: TGTGCCTGGGGGCTAAGGGGCTATGGCTACACCTTC.

On this clone itself: Different DNA sequences within this sample yield the same CDR3. This chain joins TRBV9 and TRBJ2-5; 7 nucleotides agree with TRBD2. The V and J ends lost 3 bases and 5 bases, in that order; junction bases with no gene match: 13. Per germline, CDR1 SGDLS and CDR2 YYNGEE. The CDR3 spans 16 residues. The DNA of the CDR3 is TGTGCCAGCAGCGAATGGACTAGTGGGGGTAGGGAGACCCAGTACTTC. It codes for CASSEWTSGGRETQYF.

The rearrangement uses TRBV11-2 and TRBJ1-2; 8 bases match TRBD1. Germline lookup yields CDR1 SGHAT and CDR2 FQNNGV. The CDR3 has 16 residues. V gave up 5 bases and J gave up 5 bases; unmatched junction bases: 13. The CDR3 reads CASSPGGGTGIYGYTF. CDR3 nucleotides: TGTGCCAGCAGCCCAGGAGGGGGGACAGGAATATATGGCTACACCTTC.

V is TRBV27 and J is TRBJ2-1; D gene unclear. Between the trimmed V and J ends, which lost 7 bases and 6 bases, there was a span of 10 bases. The CDR3 runs 12 residues. CDR1 is MNHEY, CDR2 SMNVEV, per germline (reference sequence). CDR3 DNA sequence: TGTGCCAGCACCTCCTTGGGCAATGAGCAGTTCTTC. This codes for CASTSLGNEQFF.

This clone was observed a single time. The CDR3 sequence is CASRGLNTIYF. The DNA of the CDR3 is TGTGCCAGCCGGGGCTTAAACACCATATATTTT. This chain joins TRBV28 and TRBJ1-3; a weak D match, TRBD1 (5 bases). Germline V gives CDR1 MDHEN, CDR2 SYDVKM. Trimming took off 8 bases at V and 6 bases at J, with 8 bases between the two ends. The CDR3 sequence is 11 residues long.

This clone was seen just once. The genes are TRBV18 and TRBJ2-5, with D possibly matching TRBD2 (6 bases). Trimming cost V 3 bases and J 0 bases, with 17 bases left between them. This CDR3 is 17 amino acids long. The V gene's germline CDR1 is KGHSH and CDR2 LQKENI. The CDR3 protein is CASSPDGGDSYQETQYF. The CDR3 DNA sequence: TGTGCCAGCTCACCGGACGGCGGGGACTCGTACCAAGAGACCCAGTACTTC.

V gene TRBV28 combines with J gene TRBJ1-1; no reliable D call. Germline V gene sequence: CDR1 MDHEN, CDR2 SYDVKM. This CDR3 is built from 15 residues. V shed 5 bases and J shed 0 bases, with 13 bases lying between them. CDR3 in amino acids: CASSQGGSLNTEAFF. In nucleotides, the CDR3 is TGTGCCAGCAGTCAAGGCGGGAGCCTGAACACTGAAGCTTTCTTT. Variable domain in full (rest from reference TRBV28 and TRBJ1-1): DVKVTQSSRYLVKRTGEKVFLECVQDMDHENMFWYRQDPGLGLRLIYFSYDVKMKEKGDIPEGYSVSREKKERFSLILESASTNQTSMYLCASSQGGSLNTEAFFGQGTRLTVV.

V and J are TRBV18 and TRBJ2-7; 8 bases map to TRBD2. The CDR3 covers 15 residues. Trimming cost V 2 bases and J 5 bases; bases outside gene matches: 8. CDR1 is KGHSH, CDR2 LQKENI, per germline. The CDR3 DNA is TGTGCCAGCTCACCAAGCGGGGGAGAGGACCACGAGCAGTACTTC. Residues: CASSPSGGEDHEQYF. Looking up the rest from reference TRBV18 and TRBJ2-7 gives the full variable domain: NAGVMQNPRHLVRRRGQEARLRCSPMKGHSHVYWYRQLPEEGLKFMVYLQKENIIDESGMPKERFSAEFPKEGPSILRIQQVVRGDSAAYFCASSPSGGEDHEQYFGPGTRLTVT.

The chain joins TRBV5-1 to TRBJ2-3; possibly TRBD2 for D (6 bases). Trimming removed 0 bases from V and 0 bases from J, with 8 bases in between. CDR3 length equals 15 residues. Germline-derived CDR1 and CDR2 are SGHRS and YFSETQ. The CDR3 region is CASSLGGTSTDTQYF. In DNA, the CDR3 is TGCGCCAGCAGCTTGGGGGGGACTAGCACAGATACGCAGTATTTT.

The chain combines TRBV2 with TRBJ2-3; 8 bases align to TRBD2. V lost 2 bases to trimming and J lost 0 bases; unmatched junction nucleotides: 10. Germline CDR1 reads SNHLY; CDR2 reads FYNNEI. The CDR3 extends over 18 amino acids. As DNA, the CDR3 is TGTGCCAGCAGTGAAAGGTTGCAGCGGGGGACTAGCACAGATACGCAGTATTTT. Translating it yields CASSERLQRGTSTDTQYF.